This T cell receptor beta chain was sequenced for a study of cytomegalovirus exposure and HLA in healthy donors. As to this clone: Antigen specificity is unknown.

13 Jbeta primers and 60 Vbeta primers were used for the PCR. The data were produced by immunoSEQ multiplex PCR, yet TCRdb's version contains in-frame clones alone and is incomplete. The table lists under 100,000 clones, 62% of them singletons, with roughly 6% in the top ten. CDR1 is SGHNT and CDR2 is YYREEE in the germline V gene (reference sequence). The CDR3 has 15 amino acids. J gave up 4 bases and V 6 bases, and 10 bases lay outside the gene matches. Study results and caveats: Highly shared sequence variants in one cluster were likely a sequencing artifact.

The sequence was collected from a woman younger than 45 in good health and CMV-seropositive. J is TRBJ2-4 and V is TRBV5-4; 7 bases line up with TRBD1. Specimen: PBMCs. The CDR3 DNA follows: TGTGCCAGCACCCTGCCCGGGACAGAGAAAAACATTCAGTACTTC. It codes for CASTLPGTEKNIQYF.